A single T cell receptor beta chain is shown here with its context. These data originate in a study of T cell responses to AZD1222 COVID-19 vaccine. Using immunoSEQ multiplex PCR, the repertoire was profiled, and TCRdb retains in-frame clones only, with some absent. The sample lists 200,000 or so clones, around 92% seen once, with 7.5% to 9.5% in the top ten. V trimming: 6 bases; J trimming: 7 bases; junction bases outside the gene matches: 23. The germline gives CDR1 SGHNT, CDR2 YYREEE (reference sequence). The CDR3 is 18 amino acids. This chain links TRBV5-4 with TRBJ2-7, with 9 nucleotides matching TRBD1. This clonotype originated in an adult in good health. The input for sequencing was peripheral blood, taken on day 0 of AZD1222 vaccination. CDR3 sequence (DNA): TGTGCCAGCACCGGGGGACAGGGAGATGTAGGGCCAACGGGGGAGCAGTACTTC. Translating it yields CASTGGQGDVGPTGEQYF.